This is a list of T cell receptor beta chains from one sample in a study of metastatic and nonmetastatic thyroid tumors. TCRdb re-called the PCR reads with MiXCR. Of about 39,000 clones listed, 9% to 14% are singletons. The sequencing sample was made of blood. The receptor set was obtained from a male donor with papillary thyroid cancer or a benign thyroid nodule (not recorded which). Some clones in this sample may be carry-over from other donors' samples. The CDR3 runs from the conserved cysteine through the conserved F or W. The D gene is left open where the match is weak. Clone size appears in some rows only: once, few, many, or a class for an expanded clone.

TRBV9	TRBJ2-3	many	TRBD2	TGTGCCAGCAGCGTACAAGGACTAGCCGGAACCCGCACAGATACGCAGTATTTT	CASSVQGLAGTRTDTQYF
TRBV11-2	TRBJ1-2	many	-	TGTGCCAGCAGCTTAACCGGCGGACGTTTAGGCTACACCTTC	CASSLTGGRLGYTF
TRBV20-1	TRBJ2-1	many	TRBD2	TGCAGTGCGCAGCCTAGCGGAAACTACAATGAGCAGTTCTTC	CSAQPSGNYNEQFF
TRBV6-2/TRBV6-3	TRBJ1-5	few	-	TGTGCCAGCAGTTACTCGGACTATAGCAATCAGCCCCAGCATTTT	CASSYSDYSNQPQHF
TRBV2	TRBJ2-7	many	-	TGTGCCAGCACCCCCGAGGGTGCAGGGTTCGGGGAGCAGTACTTC	CASTPEGAGFGEQYF
TRBV27	TRBJ1-1	many	TRBD1	TGTGCCAGCAGTTTGCTGGGACAGGGGGCCTCTGAAGCTTTCTTT	CASSLLGQGASEAFF
TRBV19	TRBJ1-2	few	-	TGTGCCAGTAGCTACACGGGGAGAGACGGCTACACCTTC	CASSYTGRDGYTF
TRBV15	TRBJ2-7	-	-	TGTGCCACCAGCAGATCTCTAGGCCAGTACGAGCAGTACTTC	CATSRSLGQYEQYF
TRBV19	TRBJ2-1	many	-	TGTGCCAGTAGTATGGGGAAAGCCCCCCTCTTC	CASSMGKAPLF
TRBV6-5	TRBJ1-5	-	-	TGTGCCAGCAGTTACTCGGCTCCGCTTAGTAATCAGCCCCAGCATTTT	CASSYSAPLSNQPQHF
TRBV27	TRBJ2-1	many	-	TGTGCCAGCAGTAAGCTTGACAGGAGGGATGAGCAGTTCTTC	CASSKLDRRDEQFF
TRBV6-1	TRBJ2-4	many	-	TGTGCCAGCAGCGTCTCTACAGTAGCCAAAAACATTCAGTACTTT	CASSVSTVAKNIQYF
TRBV28	TRBJ2-2	many	-	TGTGCCAGCAGTCCCCGGGTGAACACCGGGGAGCTGTTTTTT	CASSPRVNTGELFF
TRBV5-6	TRBJ1-2	many	-	TGTGCCAGCAGCCCAGGGGACTATGGCTACACCTTC	CASSPGDYGYTF
TRBV12-3/TRBV12-4	TRBJ2-3	-	-	TGTGCCAGCAGTTTCCTATTAGTCTCGGATACGCAGTATTTT	CASSFLLVSDTQYF
TRBV7-2	TRBJ1-1	many	-	TGTGCCACTTCTCCAGACAGGAACACTGAAGCTTTCTTT	CATSPDRNTEAFF
TRBV10-2	TRBJ2-3	many	TRBD2	TGCGCCAGCAGTGGACTAGCGGGAGGGACAGATACGCAGTATTTT	CASSGLAGGTDTQYF
TRBV15	TRBJ2-6	many	-	TGTGCCACCAGCACCCCTTCTGGGGCCAACGTCCTGACTTTC	CATSTPSGANVLTF
TRBV28	TRBJ2-3	many	-	TGTGCCAGCAGTTTAGGGGTAGGAGATACGCAGTATTTT	CASSLGVGDTQYF
TRBV6-4	TRBJ2-3	-	TRBD2	TGTGCCAGCAGTGACGGGGGGACTAGCGCATCGTTCACAGATACGCAGTATTTT	CASSDGGTSASFTDTQYF
TRBV4-1	TRBJ2-7	many	TRBD2	TGCGCCAGCAGCCAGGAAAAGCGGGAGGAAACCTACGAGCAGTACTTC	CASSQEKREETYEQYF
TRBV7-9	TRBJ2-7	many	-	TGTGCCAGCAGCCCAGAGTTCCCCTACGAGCAGTACTTC	CASSPEFPYEQYF
TRBV28	TRBJ1-5	many	TRBD1	TGTGCCAGCAGCCCCCTCGGACAGGGCGGTCAGCCCCAGCATTTT	CASSPLGQGGQPQHF